The 12 T cell receptor beta chains below all came from one sample that was sequenced in a study of T-cell memory formation after mild COVID-19. A single record per CDR3 protein comes from TCRdb applying MiXCR to the 5' RACE reads. The profile shows fewer than 550,000 distinct CDR3 sequences, over 15% of them singletons. Source material: PBMCs or a T cell subset sorted from them (not recorded which). These receptor sequences come from an adult woman who had mild COVID-19 (a few samples of this study predate the infection). Cell type and time point are not known.

This clonotype was recorded at least ten times. This chain joins TRBV6-6 and TRBJ2-1; unclear D gene. The length of the CDR3 is 13 residues. Trimming shortened V by 5 bases and J by 6 bases, and 11 bases separated the two germline ends. CDR1 and CDR2 (germline): MNHNY, SVGAGI (reference sequence). The CDR3: CASSSPVPNEQFF. CDR3 in DNA: TGTGCCAGCAGTAGCCCAGTTCCCAATGAGCAGTTCTTC.

The chain uses TRBV6-5 and TRBJ2-3, with 10 positions matching TRBD2. This CDR3 region has 16 residues. V shed 5 bases, J shed 0 bases, and the junction held 5 bases outside the gene matches. Germline lookup yields CDR1 MNHEY and CDR2 SVGAGI. The CDR3 is CASSRFSGRSTDTQYF. The CDR3 DNA is TGTGCCAGCAGTCGATTTAGCGGGAGGAGCACAGATACGCAGTATTTT.

The gene calls are TRBV20-1 and TRBJ2-5, with TRBD2 matching over 11 bases. Germline loops: CDR1 DFQATT, CDR2 SNEGSKA (reference sequence). V shed 8 bases and J 3 bases; nucleotides not matched to a gene: 5. The CDR3 is made up of 13 amino acids. CDR3 region: CSRDSGGEETQYF. The DNA for the CDR3 is TGCAGTCGGGATAGCGGGGGGGAAGAGACCCAGTACTTC.

The V gene is TRBV5-1, the J gene TRBJ2-7, with 7 positions matching TRBD1. V was clipped by 1 base and J by 5 bases; unmatched bases: 6. Germline V gene sequence: CDR1 SGHRS, CDR2 YFSETQ. CDR3 size: 14 residues. The CDR3 DNA reads as TGCGCCAGCAGCTTGTGGGGAACAGGGGACGAGCAGTACTTC. It specifies CASSLWGTGDEQYF.

This clonotype was found a few times. J is TRBJ2-7 and V is TRBV7-2; the match to TRBD2 covers 7 bases. The CDR3 runs to 14 residues. Per the germline V gene, CDR1 is SGHTA and CDR2 is FQGNSA. The ends lost 5 bases at V and 3 bases at J; junction bases unmatched: 7. The CDR3 sequence is CASSLGLGVYEQYF. In DNA, the CDR3 is TGTGCCAGCAGCCTCGGACTAGGGGTCTACGAGCAGTACTTC.

V is TRBV7-6 and J is TRBJ2-1, with 11 bases that match TRBD2. Germline assignment: CDR1 SGHVS and CDR2 FNYEAQ. The V and J ends lost 6 bases and 6 bases, in that order; junction bases with no gene match: 4. The CDR3 length is 14 residues. The DNA of the CDR3 is TGTGCCAGCAGTTATAGCGGGGGGGCCAATGAGCAGTTCTTC. Its protein product is CASSYSGGANEQFF.

The chain is built from TRBV4-1 and TRBJ2-3; TRBD2 matches 9 bases. Germline V gene data show CDR1 as MGHRA and CDR2 as YSYEKL. The V and J ends lost 1 base and 5 bases, in that order; junction bases with no gene match: 7. This CDR3 contains 16 residues. The CDR3 sequence is CASSQVGAGGKDTQYF. The CDR3 DNA is TGCGCCAGCAGCCAAGTCGGCGCGGGGGGGAAAGATACGCAGTATTTT.

The sample holds a few counts of this clonotype. V usage is TRBV12-3 or TRBV12-4 and J usage is TRBJ2-1; D call uncertain. This CDR3 is 12 amino acids long. Trimming shortened V by 6 bases and J by 7 bases, and 10 bases separated the two germline ends. As DNA, the CDR3 is TGTGCCAGCAGCAACTCCCCGAATGAGCAGTTCTTC. Translating it yields CASSNSPNEQFF.

The chain uses TRBV20-1 and TRBJ1-1; D not certain. Trimming stripped 6 bases from V and 8 bases from J, with 10 bases between. From germline, CDR1 is DFQATT and CDR2 SNEGSKA (reference sequence). The CDR3 runs to 10 residues. This CDR3 is CSALAREAFF. DNA for the CDR3: TGCAGTGCCCTGGCTCGGGAAGCTTTCTTT.

The chain is built from TRBV12-3 or TRBV12-4 and TRBJ1-2, with D possibly being TRBD1 (6 bases). The CDR3 is 13 amino acids. V lost 7 bases, J lost 4 bases, and 13 bases lay in between. The CDR3 DNA follows: TGTGCCAGCACCGAGGGGGGCCCCTATGGCTACACCTTC. Its protein product is CASTEGGPYGYTF.

This clonotype was picked up many times. The rearrangement joins TRBV5-1 to TRBJ2-5, with unresolved D. CDR1 and CDR2 (germline): SGHRS, YFSETQ. The length of the CDR3 is 12 residues. V was trimmed by 2 bases and J by 1 base, leaving 3 bases between them. CDR3 region: CASSFSQETQYF. The CDR3 coding sequence is TGCGCCAGCAGCTTTTCCCAAGAGACCCAGTACTTC.

This clonotype was counted only a few times. The gene calls are TRBV6-6 and TRBJ2-3, with TRBD2 identical over 11 bases. The germline V gene has CDR1 MNHNY and CDR2 SVGAGI (reference sequence). The CDR3 runs 16 residues. The junction had 10 bases not matched to a gene; V was cut back by 7 bases and J by 4 bases. CDR3 in DNA: TGTGCCAGCAACCCCTATGCACTAGCGGGGGCAGATACGCAGTATTTT. Amino acid sequence: CASNPYALAGADTQYF.